The TCR beta chain described here comes from a study of blood T cells in healthy people across ages. Notes on this clonotype: The antigen is unknown. A read error is possible here, since a much larger clone lies one base away.

A second PCR, run for roughly 7 to 12 cycles, used a sample-barcoded 5' primer plus a J-beta primer mix. TCRdb fed the 5' RACE reads into MiXCR, producing one record per CDR3 protein. The sample carries about 680,000 distinct CDR3 sequences, more than 40% recorded once. The V end was cut by 7 bases, the J end by 4 bases, with 13 bases between. From germline, CDR1 is MNHEY and CDR2 SMNVEV (reference sequence). The CDR3 contains 13 residues. Study observations and caveats: Roughly linear declines in TCR beta diversity per million T cells occurred with age.

The donors, healthy Caucasians from Russia, were aged roughly 6 to 100. The V and J genes are TRBV27 and TRBJ2-5; D may be TRBD2 (5 bases). Specimen: blood. The clonotype originates from a woman aged 55-70 years in good health. The CDR3 DNA reads as TGTGCCAGCAAGAGCGGTAGCCGAGAGACCCAGTACTTC. Translated: CASKSGSRETQYF.